A selection of T cell receptor beta chains follows, all from one sample in a study of human T cells and chemical hapten exposure. TCRdb fed the RACE reads into MiXCR, producing one record per CDR3 protein. The top ten clones hold around 10% of a sample with roughly 97,000 distinct CDR3 sequences, 25% to 30% of them seen once. The sample was whole blood, taken in connection with sensitization to the hapten diphenylcyclopropenone (DPC). The receptors shown here come from a middle-aged man with alopecia areata. Some clones in this sample may be carry-over from other donors' samples. Each CDR3 is given with its conserved first and last residue. Each record gives: J gene, clone size, D gene, V gene, CDR3 DNA, CDR3 protein. The D gene is left open where the match is weak. A row's size may be missing; if present it is once, few, many or a size class.

J: TRBJ1-5
size: few
D: .
V: TRBV13
DNA: TGTGCCAGCAGCTTGGGTAGCGGCAGCAATCAGCCCCAGCATTTT
CDR3: CASSLGSGSNQPQHF

J: TRBJ1-1
size: many
D: .
V: TRBV20-1
DNA: TGCAGTGCTAAGATCGGAGCGAACACTGAAGCTTTCTTT
CDR3: CSAKIGANTEAFF

J: TRBJ2-7
size: .
D: .
V: TRBV28
DNA: TGTGCCAGCAGTTTAGGGTTTGAGACAATTAAAAGCTCCTACGAGCAGTACTTC
CDR3: CASSLGFETIKSSYEQYF

J: TRBJ2-1
size: few
D: TRBD1
V: TRBV20-1
DNA: TGCAGTGCTGGAAGGGACAGATACAATGAGCAGTTCTTC
CDR3: CSAGRDRYNEQFF

J: TRBJ2-2
size: .
D: .
V: TRBV7-9
DNA: TGTGCCAGCAGCCTGGGAGGAGCCGGGGAGCTGTTTTTT
CDR3: CASSLGGAGELFF

J: TRBJ2-1
size: .
D: TRBD2
V: TRBV9
DNA: TGTGCCAGCAGCCCGATCGGGACTAGCGGGTTCGGTGAGCAGTTCTTC
CDR3: CASSPIGTSGFGEQFF

J: TRBJ2-6
size: .
D: TRBD2
V: TRBV7-9
DNA: TGTGCCAGCAGCAATGGACTAGCGGGAGGTGGCTCTGGGGCCAACGTCCTGACTTTC
CDR3: CASSNGLAGGGSGANVLTF

J: TRBJ2-1
size: few
D: .
V: TRBV24-1
DNA: TGTGCCACCAGTGATTACTTAGGGTCCTACAATGAGCAGTTCTTC
CDR3: CATSDYLGSYNEQFF

J: TRBJ1-1
size: few
D: TRBD1
V: TRBV13
DNA: TGTGCCAGCAGCTTATTTACGGACAGGGCGGAAGCTTTCTTT
CDR3: CASSLFTDRAEAFF

J: TRBJ2-5
size: .
D: .
V: TRBV12-3/TRBV12-4
DNA: TGTGCCAGCAAAGGAGAGACCCAGTACTTC
CDR3: CASKGETQYF

J: TRBJ2-1
size: .
D: TRBD2
V: TRBV7-2
DNA: TGTGCCAGCAGCTCAAAGCGGGAGGGCCGGAATGAGCAGTTCTTC
CDR3: CASSSKREGRNEQFF

J: TRBJ2-5
size: few
D: .
V: TRBV20-1
DNA: TGCAGTGCCACGGGGGGCGGGGAGACCCAGTACTTC
CDR3: CSATGGGETQYF

J: TRBJ2-3
size: .
D: TRBD2
V: TRBV28
DNA: TGTGCCAGCAGCCTTAGCGGGACGACAGATACGCAGTATTTT
CDR3: CASSLSGTTDTQYF

J: TRBJ2-7
size: once
D: .
V: TRBV27
DNA: TGTGCCAGCAGTTTATCGGAGGGAGCCCATACCTACGAGCAGTACTTC
CDR3: CASSLSEGAHTYEQYF

J: TRBJ2-6
size: .
D: .
V: TRBV2
DNA: TGTGCCAGCAGTGCTTCGGTCTCTGGGGCCAACGTCCTGACTTTC
CDR3: CASSASVSGANVLTF

J: TRBJ2-5
size: .
D: TRBD2
V: TRBV7-9
DNA: TGTGCCAGCAGCCATATAGCGGGAGGAGAAGAGACCCAGTACTTC
CDR3: CASSHIAGGEETQYF

J: TRBJ2-7
size: .
D: .
V: TRBV28
DNA: TGTGCCAGCAGTTTTTGGTCTAGCCCGGTGGTGTCCTACGAGCAGTACTTC
CDR3: CASSFWSSPVVSYEQYF

J: TRBJ2-7
size: .
D: .
V: TRBV20-1
DNA: TGCAGTGCTAGGAGTCGGGGACTCTCCTACGAGCAGTACTTC
CDR3: CSARSRGLSYEQYF

J: TRBJ1-1
size: .
D: .
V: TRBV28
DNA: TGTGCCAGCAGAACCCTGGGAGGCCAGGATCTGCGGGGAGCTTTCTTT
CDR3: CASRTLGGQDLRGAFF

J: TRBJ1-1
size: .
D: .
V: TRBV6-6
DNA: TGTGCCATCAGGGCGCTTGGGGGCACTGAAGCTTTCTTT
CDR3: CAIRALGGTEAFF

J: TRBJ2-7
size: many
D: .
V: TRBV28
DNA: TGTGCCAGCAGCCTAGACAGTTCCTACGAGCAGTACTTC
CDR3: CASSLDSSYEQYF

J: TRBJ2-7
size: few
D: .
V: TRBV16
DNA: TGTGCCAGCAGCCAATCGGGAGGGGGAGTGCAGTACTTC
CDR3: CASSQSGGGVQYF

J: TRBJ2-3
size: few
D: TRBD1
V: TRBV7-2
DNA: TGTGCCAGCAGCTTTAAGACAGGGTACACAGATACGCAGTATTTT
CDR3: CASSFKTGYTDTQYF

J: TRBJ1-1
size: .
D: .
V: TRBV24-1
DNA: TGTGCCACCAGAGACAGCATGAACACTGAAGCTTTCTTT
CDR3: CATRDSMNTEAFF

J: TRBJ2-7
size: .
D: TRBD1
V: TRBV5-1
DNA: TGCGCCAGCAGCTTGGTCGGGACAGGGGGCTGCTACGAGCAGTACTTC
CDR3: CASSLVGTGGCYEQYF

J: TRBJ2-7
size: .
D: .
V: TRBV6-2/TRBV6-3
DNA: TGTGCCAGCAGTCCGGTGGCCTACGAGCAGTACTTC
CDR3: CASSPVAYEQYF

J: TRBJ2-3
size: .
D: TRBD2
V: TRBV27
DNA: TGTGCCAGCAGCTTGACTAGCGGGAGCCCAGATACGCAGTATTTT
CDR3: CASSLTSGSPDTQYF

J: TRBJ1-4
size: .
D: TRBD1
V: TRBV10-3
DNA: TGTGCCATCAAGGGACAGGGGGGCCCTAATGAAAAACTGTTTTTT
CDR3: CAIKGQGGPNEKLFF

J: TRBJ1-1
size: .
D: .
V: TRBV12-3/TRBV12-4
DNA: TGTGCCAGCAGAAAAATGCAGGAAGCTTTCTTT
CDR3: CASRKMQEAFF

J: TRBJ2-3
size: .
D: .
V: TRBV12-3/TRBV12-4
DNA: TGTGCCAGCAGTTGGAGGGCGAGCACAGATACGCAGTATTTT
CDR3: CASSWRASTDTQYF

J: TRBJ2-1
size: few
D: TRBD2
V: TRBV7-3
DNA: TGTGCCAGCAGCTCCTCTAGCGGGACGCGATCCTACAATGAGCAGTTCTTC
CDR3: CASSSSSGTRSYNEQFF

J: TRBJ2-6
size: .
D: .
V: TRBV12-3/TRBV12-4
DNA: TGTGCCAGCAGTTTAGGACAAGCCTCTGGGGCCAACGTCCTGACTTTC
CDR3: CASSLGQASGANVLTF

J: TRBJ2-7
size: few
D: .
V: TRBV12-3/TRBV12-4
DNA: TGTGCCAGCAGGCAGGGGGGCAACCTCGTTTGGTACTTC
CDR3: CASRQGGNLVWYF

J: TRBJ1-5
size: few
D: .
V: TRBV6-2/TRBV6-3
DNA: TGTGCCAGCAGCTTGACGGGGTCAACGGCCCAGCATTTT
CDR3: CASSLTGSTAQHF

J: TRBJ2-1
size: .
D: .
V: TRBV16
DNA: TGTGCCAGCAGCCCTCTGGTCCGGTTCTTC
CDR3: CASSPLVRFF

J: TRBJ2-7
size: few
D: .
V: TRBV5-6
DNA: TGTGCCAGCAGTCTAGAGTCCTCATCCTACGAGCAGTACTTC
CDR3: CASSLESSSYEQYF

J: TRBJ2-7
size: few
D: TRBD2
V: TRBV9
DNA: TGTGCCAGCAGCGTAGAGCGGGAGGGAGCCTACGAGCAGTACTTC
CDR3: CASSVEREGAYEQYF

J: TRBJ2-1
size: .
D: .
V: TRBV6-5
DNA: TGTGCCAGCAGCCCGATACGGAACCCAGCAATCGGTGAGCAGTTCTTC
CDR3: CASSPIRNPAIGEQFF

J: TRBJ2-1
size: few
D: TRBD2
V: TRBV10-3
DNA: TGTGCCACTAGTGAGAGGGAGGGCCCCGGTGAGCAGTTCTTC
CDR3: CATSEREGPGEQFF

J: TRBJ1-6
size: .
D: .
V: TRBV20-1
DNA: TGCAGTGCTAGAGGAGGCCCTCTAGGGTCACCCCTCCACTTT
CDR3: CSARGGPLGSPLHF

J: TRBJ2-1
size: .
D: TRBD1
V: TRBV7-9
DNA: TGTGCCAGCAGCTTTACAGGGGCCTACAATGAGCAGTTCTTC
CDR3: CASSFTGAYNEQFF

J: TRBJ1-6
size: .
D: TRBD1
V: TRBV28
DNA: TGTGCCAGCAGCACCCGGACAGGGAATTCACCCCTCCACTTT
CDR3: CASSTRTGNSPLHF

J: TRBJ2-7
size: .
D: .
V: TRBV2
DNA: TGTGCCAGCAGCCCCTCGGGGGTCCATTACGAGCAGTACTTC
CDR3: CASSPSGVHYEQYF

J: TRBJ1-1
size: few
D: .
V: TRBV2
DNA: TGTGCCAGCAGTGACAGGATAGGCGGCACTGAAGCTTTCTTT
CDR3: CASSDRIGGTEAFF

J: TRBJ2-1
size: .
D: TRBD2
V: TRBV5-1
DNA: TGCGCCAGCAGCTTACTAGCGGGATCGAACAATGAGCAGTTCTTC
CDR3: CASSLLAGSNNEQFF

J: TRBJ2-1
size: few
D: TRBD2
V: TRBV20-1
DNA: TGCAGTGCTTATGGACTAGCCAATGAGCAGTTCTTC
CDR3: CSAYGLANEQFF

J: TRBJ1-2
size: .
D: .
V: TRBV5-1
DNA: TGCGCCAGCAGCTTGGACGGCTCAGGGGGCTACACCTTC
CDR3: CASSLDGSGGYTF

J: TRBJ1-1
size: .
D: .
V: TRBV5-1
DNA: TGCGCCAGCACGACCGATGCAGGCTTGAACACTGAAGCTTTCTTT
CDR3: CASTTDAGLNTEAFF

J: TRBJ2-7
size: many
D: TRBD1
V: TRBV20-1
DNA: TGCAGTGCTGGACAGGGGTCCTACGAGCAGTACTTC
CDR3: CSAGQGSYEQYF

J: TRBJ2-1
size: few
D: .
V: TRBV20-1
DNA: TGCAGTGCTAGACGCAGATCCTACAATGAGCAGTTCTTC
CDR3: CSARRRSYNEQFF

J: TRBJ1-5
size: .
D: .
V: TRBV21-1
DNA: TGTGCCAGCAGCAAAGGTCGGACAGGGCCAAGCAATCAGCCCCAGCATTTT
CDR3: CASSKGRTGPSNQPQHF

J: TRBJ2-7
size: .
D: TRBD2
V: TRBV28
DNA: TGTGCCAGTAAGCGGCGGGGGTGGACCTACGAGCAGTACTTC
CDR3: CASKRRGWTYEQYF

J: TRBJ2-4
size: .
D: .
V: TRBV18
DNA: TGTGCCAGCTCCGAGACATCTAGCAGGACCAAAAACATTCAGTACTTC
CDR3: CASSETSSRTKNIQYF